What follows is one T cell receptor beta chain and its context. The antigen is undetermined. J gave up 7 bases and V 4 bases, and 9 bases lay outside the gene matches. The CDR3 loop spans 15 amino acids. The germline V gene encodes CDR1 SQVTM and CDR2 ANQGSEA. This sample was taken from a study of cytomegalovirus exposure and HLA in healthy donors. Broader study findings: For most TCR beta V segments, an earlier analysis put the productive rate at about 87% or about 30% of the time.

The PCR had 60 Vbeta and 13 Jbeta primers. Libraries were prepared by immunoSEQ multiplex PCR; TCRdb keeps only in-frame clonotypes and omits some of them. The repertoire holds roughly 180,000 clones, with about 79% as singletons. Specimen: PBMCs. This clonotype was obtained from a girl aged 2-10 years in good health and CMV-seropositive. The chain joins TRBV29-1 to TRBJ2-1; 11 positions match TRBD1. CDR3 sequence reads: CSVGGRDRGSNEQFF. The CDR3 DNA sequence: TGCAGCGTTGGGGGCCGGGACAGGGGGTCAAATGAGCAGTTCTTC.